Following are 5 T cell receptor beta chains from one sample sequenced in a study of blood T cell repertoires in COVID-19. The method was immunoSEQ multiplex PCR; TCRdb's version includes in-frame clones alone and lacks a portion of them. Counted here are hundreds of thousands of clones, roughly 85% occurring once; the ten biggest clones make up approximately 8.6%. The sequencing sample was made of PBMCs or T cells enriched from blood (not recorded which). All receptors come from a woman between 45 and 65 years old with acute COVID-19.

The rearrangement uses TRBV30 and TRBJ1-2; 7 positions match TRBD1. Germline trimming cut 1 base from V and 6 bases from J; bases unmatched to any gene: 5. The CDR3 extends over 13 amino acids. The germline CDR1 and CDR2 sequences are GTSNPN and SVGIG (reference sequence). CDR3 coding DNA: TGTGCCTGGAGTGAGAGGACAGGTCATGGCTACACCTTC. This encodes CAWSERTGHGYTF.

The J gene is TRBJ1-6, the V gene TRBV7-6; 7 bases match TRBD1. Looked up from germline, CDR1 is SGHVS and CDR2 is FNYEAQ. CDR3 length: 15 amino acids. The V and J ends lost 5 bases and 4 bases, in that order; junction bases with no gene match: 5. The CDR3 here is CASSVAGGYNSPLHF. The CDR3 DNA sequence: TGTGCCAGCAGCGTCGCAGGGGGATATAATTCACCCCTCCACTTT.

The rearrangement uses TRBV7-9 and TRBJ1-6; possibly TRBD1 for D (5 bases). The CDR3 has 15 residues. Germline CDR1 and CDR2: SEHNR and FQNEAQ (reference sequence). V gave up 2 bases and J gave up 10 bases, with 15 bases separating them. Here the CDR3 reads CASSLSGGRDSPLHF. DNA of the CDR3: TGTGCCAGCAGCTTATCGGGGGGAAGGGACTCACCCCTCCACTTT. Filled out from reference TRBV7-9 and TRBJ1-6, the complete variable domain reads DTGVSQNPRHKITKRGQNVTFRCDPISEHNRLYWYRQTLGQGPEFLTYFQNEAQLEKSRLLSDRFSAERPKGSFSTLEIQRTEQGDSAMYLCASSLSGGRDSPLHFGNGTRLTVT.

This chain links TRBV2 with TRBJ2-2; 12 positions match TRBD2. Germline CDR1 is SNHLY and CDR2 is FYNNEI. This CDR3 has 18 residues. V dropped 4 bases and J dropped 3; count of bases not matched to a gene: 9. The CDR3 is CASSVRLAGGPDTGELFF. The DNA of the CDR3 is TGTGCCAGCAGTGTGAGGCTAGCGGGGGGGCCCGACACCGGGGAGCTGTTTTTT.

V gene TRBV7-2 combines with J gene TRBJ1-1; tentatively, D is TRBD1 (5 bases). Germline CDR1 SGHTA, CDR2 FQGNSA. The CDR3 totals 15 residues. Between the trimmed V and J ends, which lost 6 bases and 1 base, there was a span of 15 bases. CDR3 sequence (DNA): TGTGCCAGCAGACGACTGGGACTCTGGAACACTGAAGCTTTCTTT. Translated, it gives CASRRLGLWNTEAFF.